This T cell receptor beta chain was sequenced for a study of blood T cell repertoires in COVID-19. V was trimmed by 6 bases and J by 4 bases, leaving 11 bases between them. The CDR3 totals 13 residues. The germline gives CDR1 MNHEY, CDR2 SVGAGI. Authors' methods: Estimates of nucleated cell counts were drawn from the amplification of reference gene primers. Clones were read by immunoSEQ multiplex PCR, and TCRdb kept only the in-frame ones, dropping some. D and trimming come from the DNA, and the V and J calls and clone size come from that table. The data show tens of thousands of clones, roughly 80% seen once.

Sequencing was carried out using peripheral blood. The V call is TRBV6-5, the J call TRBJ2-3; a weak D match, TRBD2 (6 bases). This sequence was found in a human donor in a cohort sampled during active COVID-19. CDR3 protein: CASRRLVSDTQYF. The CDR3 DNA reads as TGTGCCAGCAGAAGACTAGTGTCAGATACGCAGTATTTT.